Listed here are 5 T cell receptor beta chains from one sample, sequenced in a study of blood T cell repertoires in COVID-19. Profiling relied on immunoSEQ multiplex PCR, and the TCRdb table lists in-frame clones only, not all of them. The table lists approximately 270,000 clones, approximately 85% of them singletons, with about 10% in the top ten. Sequenced sample: peripheral blood. The source is a woman in her 70s with acute or convalescent COVID-19.

CDR3 sequence reads: CSVAGGEQETQYF. The CDR3 DNA reads TGCAGCGTTGCCGGGGGGGAACAAGAGACCCAGTACTTC. V is TRBV29-1 and J is TRBJ2-5; TRBD2 matches at 8 bases. This CDR3 has 13 residues. The germline CDR1 and CDR2 sequences are SQVTM and ANQGSEA. The V gene end was trimmed by 4 bases and the J gene end by 2 bases; junction bases not matched to a gene: 3. The full variable domain, its missing parts supplied by reference TRBV29-1 and TRBJ2-5, is SAVISQKPSRDICQRGTSLTIQCQVDSQVTMMFWYRQQPGQSLTLIATANQGSEATYESGFVIDKFPISRPNLTFSTLTVSNMSPEDSSIYLCSVAGGEQETQYFGPGTRLLVL.

V usage is TRBV18 and J usage is TRBJ1-6; weak D call: TRBD1 (6 bases). Trimming left V 6 bases short and J 7 bases short, with 16 bases between. Germline V CDR1 and CDR2: KGHSH, LQKENI. The CDR3 is made up of 15 amino acids. For the CDR3, the DNA is TGTGCCAGCTCTAGGGTCGCTACAGGGAATTCACCCCTCCACTTT. Protein: CASSRVATGNSPLHF.

The chain couples TRBV5-6 to TRBJ1-6, with D hard to call. V shed 1 base and J shed 9 bases, with 11 bases lying between them. CDR1 and CDR2 from the germline V gene are SGHDT and YYEEEE. The CDR3 consists of 14 residues. CDR3 sequence (DNA): TGTGCCAGCAGCTTGAAACGGGGTCGTTCACCCCTCCACTTT. It codes for CASSLKRGRSPLHF.

The chain carries TRBV10-3 and TRBJ1-4, with TRBD1 as a possible D gene (5 bases). From germline, CDR1 is ENHRY and CDR2 SYGVKD. The V and J ends lost 4 bases and 2 bases respectively, with 8 bases between them. The CDR3 totals 14 residues. CDR3 in DNA: TGTGCCATCAGTGTCGGGGGGACTAATGAAAAACTGTTTTTT. Translating gives CAISVGGTNEKLFF.

The chain carries TRBV5-1 and TRBJ1-4, with 10 nucleotides matching TRBD1. The CDR3 runs to 15 residues. J was trimmed by 4 bases and V by 0 bases; bases with no gene match: 0. Germline CDR1 reads SGHRS; CDR2 reads YFSETQ. The CDR3 is CASSLGDRGNEKLFF. In DNA, the CDR3 is TGCGCCAGCAGCTTGGGGGACAGGGGTAATGAAAAACTGTTTTTT. Combining the CDR3 with reference TRBV5-1 and TRBJ1-4 gives the whole variable domain KAGVTQTPRYLIKTRGQQVTLSCSPISGHRSVSWYQQTPGQGLQFLFEYFSETQRNKGNFPGRFSGRQFSNSRSEMNVSTLELGDSALYLCASSLGDRGNEKLFFGSGTQLSVL.